This entry features one T cell receptor beta chain sequence. Its antigen is currently unknown. This CDR3 spans 16 amino acids. V shed 1 base and J 1 base; nucleotides not matched to a gene: 3. The V gene's germline CDR1 is LGHDT and CDR2 YNNKEL (reference sequence). Arm-PCR of CDR3 regions with iRepertoire HTBI primers generated TCR beta libraries. In TCRdb, the multiplex PCR reads were re-called with MiXCR into one record per CDR3 protein. The profile covers over 450,000 distinct CDR3 sequences, with about 22% appearing a single time and less than 9% taken by the ten largest. This entry is derived from a study of regulatory T cells in long-lasting Graves disease. Looking at the study overall: The criterion for persistent Graves' disease was over 5 years of antithyroid drugs with positive TSH receptor antibodies.

Time point in this sample: persistent/refractory GD, antithyroid drugs over 5 years with positive TRAb. After RNA was extracted from PBMCs, the TCR library was made from it. Peripheral blood, about 8.8 milliliters of it, was drawn into EDTA tubes. Study results and limitations: Whereas new patients shared roughly 910 public clonotypes, persistent patients shared more, at some 2,700. What was studied was peripheral blood only, and not thyroid tissue.

The chain employs TRBV3-1 and TRBJ2-3; the match to TRBD2 covers 9 bases. Sequenced material: peripheral blood mononuclear cells (PBMCs), taken when the disease was refractory, from a patient treated with antithyroid drugs. The receptor's source is a female donor with Graves disease. Written as DNA, the CDR3 is TGTGCCAGCAGCCAAGGCAAGCGGGGGGGCACAGATACGCAGTATTTT. This translates into CASSQGKRGGTDTQYF.